The 24 T cell receptor beta chains in this list originate from one sample, sequenced in a study of cytomegalovirus exposure and HLA in healthy donors. PCR amplification relied on 60 Vbeta primers (plus 13 Jbeta primers). The protocol was immunoSEQ multiplex PCR, while the TCRdb copy is restricted to in-frame clones and leaves out a portion. The sample holds some 160,000 clones, about 84% seen once. The sequencing input was PBMCs. All receptors come from a man aged 50 to 59 in good health and CMV-seropositive.

V and J are TRBV2 and TRBJ1-2; 7 nucleotides match TRBD1. The CDR3 runs to 14 residues. Germline CDR1 is SNHLY and CDR2 is FYNNEI. The trim removed 4 bases at V and 4 bases at J, leaving 6 bases unmatched. DNA for the CDR3: TGTGCCAGCAGTGTCGACAGGGCTTTCTATGGCTACACCTTC. This encodes CASSVDRAFYGYTF.

The gene calls are TRBV7-2 and TRBJ2-3, with 9 positions matching TRBD1. The CDR3 runs to 14 residues. V lost 6 bases and J lost 3; bases outside the gene matches: 4. CDR1 SGHTA and CDR2 FQGNSA come from the germline V gene. The CDR3 coding sequence is TGTGCCAGCAGTTGGGACAGGGCTACAGATACGCAGTATTTT. Encoded protein: CASSWDRATDTQYF.

V usage is TRBV19 and J usage is TRBJ2-5; a possible D gene is TRBD1 (6 bases). V lost 9 bases to trimming and J lost 2 bases, with 16 bases between them. The length of the CDR3 is 14 residues. Germline CDR1 reads LNHDA; CDR2 reads SQIVND (reference sequence). Here the CDR3 DNA reads TGTGCCAGCTCCCCGGGAAGGGGGCAAGAGACCCAGTACTTC. This sequence encodes CASSPGRGQETQYF.

This chain joins TRBV19 and TRBJ2-5, with a tentative D call TRBD1 (5 bases). Germline loops: CDR1 LNHDA, CDR2 SQIVND (reference sequence). V lost 3 bases, J lost 1 base, and 12 bases lay in between. There are 15 residues in the CDR3. CDR3 bases: TGTGCCAGTAGTATGCCTCTAGGGGCCCAAGAGACCCAGTACTTC. Translation gives CASSMPLGAQETQYF.

V and J are TRBV18 and TRBJ2-1, with TRBD2 matching over 9 bases. The length of the CDR3 is 17 residues. Germline-derived CDR1 and CDR2 are KGHSH and LQKENI. The ends lost 0 bases at V and 0 bases at J; junction bases unmatched: 3. CDR3 residues: CASSPPASGDSYNEQFF. CDR3 nucleotides: TGTGCCAGCTCACCACCGGCTAGCGGGGACTCCTACAATGAGCAGTTCTTC. Using reference TRBV18 and TRBJ2-1 for the parts outside the CDR3, the full variable domain is NAGVMQNPRHLVRRRGQEARLRCSPMKGHSHVYWYRQLPEEGLKFMVYLQKENIIDESGMPKERFSAEFPKEGPSILRIQQVVRGDSAAYFCASSPPASGDSYNEQFFGPGTRLTVL.

The chain carries TRBV6-1 and TRBJ1-4; 9 bases match TRBD1. V dropped 1 base and J dropped 7; count of bases not matched to a gene: 4. The CDR3 extends over 15 amino acids. CDR1 MNHNS and CDR2 SASEGT come from the germline V gene. The CDR3 nucleotides read TGTGCCAGCAGTGAAGGTAGACAGGGGGGTGAAAAACTGTTTTTT. The encoded protein is CASSEGRQGGEKLFF.

V gene TRBV19 combines with J gene TRBJ1-5; perhaps TRBD1 as D (6 bases). V lost 6 bases to trimming and J lost 0 bases, with 9 bases between them. The CDR3 loop spans 14 amino acids. The germline CDR1 and CDR2 sequences are LNHDA and SQIVND (reference sequence). In DNA, the CDR3 is TGTGCCAGTAGAATACAGGGTAGCAATCAGCCCCAGCATTTT. Translation: CASRIQGSNQPQHF. Looking up the rest from reference TRBV19 and TRBJ1-5 gives the full variable domain: DGGITQSPKYLFRKEGQNVTLSCEQNLNHDAMYWYRQDPGQGLRLIYYSQIVNDFQKGDIAEGYSVSREKKESFPLTVTSAQKNPTAFYLCASRIQGSNQPQHFGDGTRLSIL.

A single count supports this clone. This chain links TRBV11-2 with TRBJ1-4; D might be TRBD1 (6 bases). Trimming shortened V by 6 bases and J by 7 bases, and 24 bases separated the two germline ends. The V gene's germline CDR1 is SGHAT and CDR2 FQNNGV. The length of the CDR3 is 17 residues. The CDR3 DNA follows: TGTGCCAGCAGTAGCGGGCCAACAGGGCGGACGAGTGAAAAACTGTTTTTT. Residues: CASSSGPTGRTSEKLFF.

This clone has a single count. The V gene is TRBV5-1, the J gene TRBJ2-5, with D possibly being TRBD1 (7 bases). V was clipped by 0 bases and J by 10 bases, with 16 bases between them. In germline, CDR1 is SGHRS, CDR2 YFSETQ. The CDR3 has 14 amino acids. CDR3 loop: CASSLGQGGRDQYF. DNA for the CDR3: TGCGCCAGCAGCTTGGGGCAGGGGGGTCGGGACCAGTACTTC.

The chain uses TRBV6-6 and TRBJ1-1; no firm D call. The V end lost 6 bases, the J end lost 9 bases, and 14 bases lay between the germline ends. Per the germline V gene, CDR1 is MNHNY and CDR2 is SVGAGI (reference sequence). There are 12 residues in the CDR3. The CDR3 sequence is CASRDTTAKAFF. CDR3 nucleotides: TGTGCCAGCAGAGACACAACCGCCAAAGCTTTCTTT.

Note on this clone: Other DNA variants within this sample encode the same CDR3. The J gene is TRBJ2-7, the V gene TRBV15; maybe TRBD1 (6 bases). Trimming removed 0 bases from V and 0 bases from J, with 9 bases in between. The CDR3 covers 15 residues. CDR1 is LNHNV and CDR2 is YYDKDF in the germline V gene (reference sequence). The CDR3 DNA is TGTGCCACCAGCAGAGAGACAGGCGGCTCCTACGAGCAGTACTTC. Amino acid sequence: CATSRETGGSYEQYF.

The genes are TRBV4-2 and TRBJ2-1, with D possibly TRBD2 on 6 matching bases. CDR1 and CDR2 (germline): LGHNA, YNFKEQ. This CDR3 is built from 14 residues. Between the trimmed V and J ends, which lost 6 bases and 2 bases, there was a span of 11 bases. CDR3 residues: CASSLAEPYNEQFF. In DNA, the CDR3 is TGTGCCAGCAGTTTAGCGGAGCCCTACAATGAGCAGTTCTTC.

A few counts support this clone. The chain couples TRBV19 to TRBJ2-7; 11 bases align to TRBD2. Germline V gives CDR1 LNHDA, CDR2 SQIVND (reference sequence). This CDR3 has 17 amino acids. V was clipped by 10 bases and J by 2 bases; unmatched bases: 16. CDR3 in amino acids: CATRRRGGTSGAYEQYF. The DNA for the CDR3 is TGTGCCACCAGGAGGAGGGGCGGGACTAGCGGCGCCTACGAGCAGTACTTC. Supplemented by reference TRBV19 and TRBJ2-7, the full variable domain reads DGGITQSPKYLFRKEGQNVTLSCEQNLNHDAMYWYRQDPGQGLRLIYYSQIVNDFQKGDIAEGYSVSREKKESFPLTVTSAQKNPTAFYLCATRRRGGTSGAYEQYFGPGTRLTVT.

The V and J genes are TRBV7-9 and TRBJ1-4, with a tentative D call TRBD1 (6 bases). Between the trimmed V and J ends, which lost 4 bases and 7 bases, there was a span of 19 bases. Germline lookup yields CDR1 SEHNR and CDR2 FQNEAQ (reference sequence). There are 16 residues in the CDR3. CDR3 nucleotides: TGTGCCAGCAGCTCAGCCCAGGGGCCCGCCGGTGAAAAACTGTTTTTT. Translated, it gives CASSSAQGPAGEKLFF.

This clone was counted between two and nine times. DNA of the CDR3: TGTGCCAGCAGCGTAGCCCAATACAATGAGCAGTTCTTC. Translated: CASSVAQYNEQFF. The chain is built from TRBV9 and TRBJ2-1; D call uncertain. The CDR3 is made up of 13 amino acids. Per germline, CDR1 SGDLS and CDR2 YYNGEE. V was clipped by 0 bases and J by 4 bases, with 5 bases between them.

The chain couples TRBV7-2 to TRBJ2-5; tentative D call: TRBD2 (6 bases). V lost 3 bases, J lost 7 bases, and 9 bases lay in between. Germline V lookup: CDR1 SGHTA, CDR2 FQGNSA. CDR3 length: 12 residues. The CDR3 sequence is CASSLGGRTQYF. Here the CDR3 DNA reads TGTGCCAGCAGCTTGGGGGGACGGACCCAGTACTTC.

The chain couples TRBV27 to TRBJ2-7; possible D gene TRBD1, 6 bases. V lost 5 bases to trimming and J lost 4 bases, with 21 bases between them. The CDR3 covers 16 residues. Germline V gene lookup returns CDR1 MNHEY and CDR2 SMNVEV (reference sequence). Written as DNA, the CDR3 is TGTGCCAGCAGTCCACTACCTCCCAGGGGAGAGTACGAGCAGTACTTC. Its protein product is CASSPLPPRGEYEQYF.

Note on this clone: One end of the junction is discordant with germline, which a read error may explain. The chain combines TRBV7-7 with TRBJ1-1; D is perhaps TRBD1 (5 bases). This CDR3 region has 14 residues. Germline loops: CDR1 SSHAT, CDR2 FNYEAQ (reference sequence). The CDR3 region is CASSLAGLNTEAFF. DNA of the CDR3: TGTGCTAGCAGCTTGGCAGGGCTCAACACTGAAGCTTTCTTT.

This chain connects TRBV5-6 to TRBJ1-2; D perhaps matches TRBD1 (6 bases). The germline gives CDR1 SGHDT, CDR2 YYEEEE. This CDR3 is built from 11 residues. The V gene lost 6 bases and the J gene lost 7 bases, with 10 bases spanning the gap. As DNA, the CDR3 is TGTGCCAGCAACTACAGGGCTGGCTACACCTTC. Translating it yields CASNYRAGYTF.

The CDR3: CASSISGGFSNQPQHF. The CDR3 nucleotides read TGTGCCAGTAGTATTAGCGGCGGATTTAGCAATCAGCCCCAGCATTTT. The rearrangement joins TRBV19 to TRBJ1-5; no clear D. The germline CDR1 and CDR2 sequences are LNHDA and SQIVND (reference sequence). The V end lost 3 bases, the J end lost 0 bases, and 12 bases lay between the germline ends. The CDR3 totals 16 residues.

The V and J genes are TRBV7-3 and TRBJ2-3; 8 positions match TRBD2. Germline trimming cut 3 bases from V and 3 bases from J; bases unmatched to any gene: 5. Germline-derived CDR1 and CDR2 are SGHTA and FQGTGA. The CDR3 consists of 15 residues. This CDR3 is CASSFTSGTTDTQYF. The CDR3, as DNA: TGTGCCAGCAGCTTTACTAGCGGTACTACAGATACGCAGTATTTT.

The chain combines TRBV10-3 with TRBJ1-5; the D is unclear. The CDR3 covers 13 residues. CDR1 ENHRY and CDR2 SYGVKD come from the germline V gene. Trimming took 10 bases from V and 0 from J, leaving 10 bases between them. The CDR3 coding sequence is TGTGCCACCGCCCAGGATAGCAATCAGCCCCAGCATTTT. As protein: CATAQDSNQPQHF.

This clone has a single count. The J gene is TRBJ1-1, the V gene TRBV7-2; TRBD1 agrees at 8 bases. The V and J ends lost 5 bases and 11 bases, in that order; junction bases with no gene match: 10. CDR3 length: 13 amino acids. Germline CDR1 and CDR2: SGHTA and FQGNSA. The CDR3 loop is CASSVQQGVGAFF. The CDR3 DNA reads TGTGCCAGCAGCGTTCAACAGGGGGTTGGGGCTTTCTTT.

Here the CDR3 reads CASSLRTNTGELFF. In nucleotides, the CDR3 is TGTGCCAGCAGCTTGAGGACAAACACCGGGGAGCTGTTTTTT. V gene TRBV7-6 combines with J gene TRBJ2-2, with D perhaps TRBD1 (5 bases). The CDR3 is 14 residues long. Deletions cut 3 bases from V and 2 bases from J, with 7 bases between. Germline CDR1 SGHVS, CDR2 FNYEAQ.